A single T cell receptor (beta chain) is shown here with its context. Its antigen is currently unknown. This record comes from a study of T cell responses to AZD1222 COVID-19 vaccine. Study-wide findings and caveats: Per reports, nearly half of all spike-specific TCRs target regions that are unmutated in variants. The span of vaccine-associated CD4 TCRs extended across spike, with dominance at 160-218 and 743-854. Most donors were white British, females outnumbered males, and clonal diversity was possibly underestimated. Two AZD1222 administrations were followed by greater Spike-specific TCR breadth and depth.

The length of the CDR3 is 14 residues. Trimming removed 2 bases from V and 1 base from J, with 8 bases in between. Looked up from germline, CDR1 is MNHEY and CDR2 is SVGAGI. The repertoire was sequenced with immunoSEQ multiplex PCR; TCRdb's copy has only in-frame clones and lacks some. The table lists roughly 70,000 clones, 65% to 90% of them singletons, with around 5.4% in the top ten. The chain recombines TRBV6-5 with TRBJ1-1; D unclear. This sequence was found in an adult in good health. Specimen: peripheral blood, collected on day 0 of AZD1222 vaccination. As DNA, the CDR3 is TGTGCCAGCAGTTACGGAGCGGCGAACACTGAAGCTTTCTTT. Translation gives CASSYGAANTEAFF.